The 32 T cell receptor beta chains reported below all come from one sample, sequenced in a study of identical twins. TCRdb ran MiXCR on the 5' RACE reads and lists one entry per CDR3 protein. The sample yields hundreds of thousands of distinct CDR3 sequences, approximately 18% seen once. The same sample was also studied in work on T cells expressing NK-cell markers.

Sequenced input: PBMCs. The receptors come from a woman under 30 in good health.

A few counts support this clonotype. This chain links TRBV12-3 or TRBV12-4 with TRBJ2-2; no firm D call. Trimming shortened V by 5 bases and J by 3 bases, and 7 bases separated the two germline ends. The length of the CDR3 is 13 residues. The CDR3 protein is CASSVIDTGELFF. CDR3 DNA: TGTGCCAGCAGTGTTATTGACACCGGGGAGCTGTTTTTT.

In this sample, this clonotype turned up many times. V gene TRBV14 combines with J gene TRBJ2-3, with a possible D match to TRBD1 (5 bases). Germline CDR1 is SGHDN and CDR2 is FVKESK. Between the trimmed V and J ends, which lost 4 bases and 0 bases, there was a span of 11 bases. CDR3 length equals 15 residues. This CDR3 reads CASSPGRPSTDTQYF. In DNA, the CDR3 is TGTGCCAGCAGCCCAGGGCGACCGAGCACAGATACGCAGTATTTT.

This clonotype was detected only a few times. The chain recombines TRBV20-1 with TRBJ2-2, with D possibly being TRBD1 (5 bases). The CDR3 sequence is 12 residues long. Germline CDR1 DFQATT, CDR2 SNEGSKA (reference sequence). V lost 5 bases and J lost 6, with 10 bases in between. The CDR3, as DNA: TGCAGTGCTTCAGGGTTTTCCGGGGAGCTGTTTTTT. It is translated as CSASGFSGELFF.

The chain combines TRBV12-3 or TRBV12-4 with TRBJ2-1; TRBD2 aligns across 11 bases. The CDR3 loop spans 15 amino acids. The J segment lost 5 bases and the V segment lost 6 bases, leaving 6 bases of the junction unmatched. Here the CDR3 reads CASRVAGGPHNEQFF. As DNA, the CDR3 is TGTGCCAGCAGGGTAGCGGGAGGGCCCCACAATGAGCAGTTCTTC.

The sample holds many counts of this clonotype. CDR3 residues: CASRPGRTYEQYF. CDR3 DNA sequence: TGTGCCAGCAGACCGGGACGTACCTACGAGCAGTACTTC. This chain links TRBV6-1 with TRBJ2-7; D possibly matches TRBD1 or TRBD2 (5 bases each). Germline-derived CDR1 and CDR2 are MNHNS and SASEGT. CDR3 size: 13 residues. V was pared by 6 bases and J by 2 bases, with 11 bases between.

In the case of this clonotype: The junction shows a germline mismatch at one end, possibly a read error. V is TRBV4-3 and J is TRBJ2-4, with a weak D call TRBD2 (6 bases). This CDR3 contains 16 residues. Germline-derived CDR1 and CDR2 are LGHNA and YSLEER. CDR3 residues: CASSEDHSGAKNIQYF. Here the CDR3 DNA reads TGCGCCAGCAGCGAAGACCATAGCGGAGCCAAAAACATTCAGTACTTC.

This clonotype was observed a few times. CDR3 loop: CASSLERRQETQYF. The CDR3 DNA reads TGTGCCAGCAGCTTAGAAAGGAGGCAAGAGACCCAGTACTTC. V gene TRBV11-2 combines with J gene TRBJ2-5; a possible D gene is TRBD2 (5 bases). Per germline, CDR1 SGHAT and CDR2 FQNNGV. V lost 0 bases and J 2 bases, leaving 7 bases between the germline ends. The CDR3 consists of 14 residues.

V is TRBV5-6 and J is TRBJ2-3, with D possibly TRBD2 on 6 matching bases. The V gene lost 0 bases and the J gene lost 2 bases, with 13 bases spanning the gap. The CDR3 spans 16 residues. Germline assignment: CDR1 SGHDT and CDR2 YYEEEE. The CDR3: CASSLDAGRFTDTQYF. CDR3 nucleotide sequence: TGTGCCAGCAGCTTGGATGCGGGGCGCTTCACAGATACGCAGTATTTT.

The rearrangement uses TRBV2 and TRBJ2-2; D call uncertain. The length of the CDR3 is 14 residues. The germline V and J ends were trimmed by 2 bases and 7 bases, with 11 bases remaining between them. CDR1 and CDR2 (germline): SNHLY, FYNNEI. The CDR3 DNA is TGTGCCAGCAGTGAATGGGCCGCGATCGGGGAGCTGTTTTTT. Its protein is CASSEWAAIGELFF.

The table lists this clonotype with a few counts. Here the CDR3 DNA reads TGCAGTGCTAGAGATTGGGGGGCCCTAAAAGAGACCCAGTACTTC. Translating it yields CSARDWGALKETQYF. The J gene is TRBJ2-5, the V gene TRBV20-1; D may match TRBD1 or TRBD2 (6 bases each). V was pared by 0 bases and J by 3 bases, with 14 bases between. Germline values: CDR1 DFQATT, CDR2 SNEGSKA (reference sequence). The CDR3 covers 15 residues.

CDR3 amino acids: CASSLPTSGFEQFF. In DNA form, the CDR3 reads TGCGCCAGCAGCCTTCCGACTAGCGGGTTTGAGCAGTTCTTC. The rearrangement joins TRBV5-1 to TRBJ2-1; 10 bases are shared with TRBD2. Germline CDR1 SGHRS, CDR2 YFSETQ. Trimming cost V 4 bases and J 9 bases; bases outside gene matches: 7. The length of the CDR3 is 14 residues.

This clonotype was detected ten times or more. The chain carries TRBV9 and TRBJ1-2; possible D gene TRBD1, 5 bases. The CDR3 loop spans 13 amino acids. V lost 4 bases, J lost 4 bases, and 11 bases lay in between. Germline loops: CDR1 SGDLS, CDR2 YYNGEE. The DNA for the CDR3 is TGTGCCAGCAGCCCAGACGGGGGCTATGGCTACACCTTC. Protein product: CASSPDGGYGYTF.

V and J are TRBV7-9 and TRBJ2-3; no definite D call. The CDR3 runs to 15 residues. Germline CDR1 is SEHNR and CDR2 is FQNEAQ (reference sequence). With 5 bases removed from V and 0 bases from J, the gap between germline ends came to 12 bases. The CDR3 DNA follows: TGTGCCAGCAGCCCCAGACCTTATAGCACAGATACGCAGTATTTT. Its protein product is CASSPRPYSTDTQYF.

This clonotype was observed a handful of times. The chain is built from TRBV5-8 and TRBJ2-2; D remains unclear. CDR1 and CDR2 (germline): SGHTS, YDEGEE. The CDR3 is 12 residues long. V dropped 2 bases and J dropped 7 bases, with 6 bases sitting between them. This CDR3 reads CASSFLIGELFF. The CDR3 bases are TGTGCCAGCAGCTTTCTTATCGGGGAGCTGTTTTTT.

This clonotype has at least ten counts. The chain uses TRBV7-9 and TRBJ2-1, with D unclear. CDR1 and CDR2 (germline): SEHNR, FQNEAQ (reference sequence). This CDR3 is 11 amino acids long. Trimming removed 3 bases from V and 8 bases from J, with 5 bases in between. This CDR3 reads CASSLGHEQFF. The DNA of the CDR3 is TGTGCCAGCAGCTTGGGCCATGAGCAGTTCTTC.

This clonotype occurred a few times. The chain couples TRBV15 to TRBJ1-2; 7 nucleotides agree with TRBD1. Germline CDR1 is LNHNV and CDR2 is YYDKDF (reference sequence). The J segment lost 2 bases and the V segment lost 2 bases, leaving 5 bases of the junction unmatched. The CDR3 extends over 15 amino acids. CDR3 DNA sequence: TGTGCCACCAGCAGATACGGACAGGCAAACTATGGCTACACCTTC. Translating gives CATSRYGQANYGYTF. Full variable domain (remainder filled in from reference TRBV15 and TRBJ1-2): DAMVIQNPRYQVTQFGKPVTLSCSQTLNHNVMYWYQQKSSQAPKLLFHYYDKDFNNEADTPDNFQSRRPNTSFCFLDIRSPGLGDTAMYLCATSRYGQANYGYTFGSGTRLTVV.

J is TRBJ2-1 and V is TRBV5-5; D perhaps matches TRBD2 (5 bases). Germline CDR1 reads SGHKS; CDR2 reads YYEKEE (reference sequence). The CDR3 runs 14 residues. V was shortened by 6 bases and J by 2 bases, with 12 bases between the two germline ends. CDR3 DNA: TGTGCCAGCACGCGAGGGATCCCCTACAATGAGCAGTTCTTC. This translates into CASTRGIPYNEQFF. Supplemented by reference TRBV5-5 and TRBJ2-1, the full variable domain reads DAGVTQSPTHLIKTRGQQVTLRCSPISGHKSVSWYQQVLGQGPQFIFQYYEKEERGRGNFPDRFSARQFPNYSSELNVNALLLGDSALYLCASTRGIPYNEQFFGPGTRLTVL.

The chain has TRBV27 and TRBJ2-2; either TRBD1 or TRBD2 may supply D (5 bases each). The CDR3 covers 16 residues. Per the germline V gene, CDR1 is MNHEY and CDR2 is SMNVEV (reference sequence). Trimming removed 3 bases at V and 1 base at J, with 12 bases between. CDR3 in amino acids: CASSFGTTRNTGELFF. CDR3 in DNA: TGTGCCAGCAGTTTTGGGACCACAAGGAACACCGGGGAGCTGTTTTTT.

This clonotype was seen more than once but under ten times. The CDR3 here is CASSPLVGNSGANVLTF. The CDR3 DNA reads TGTGCCAGCAGTCCACTGGTAGGAAACTCTGGGGCCAACGTCCTGACTTTC. The chain combines TRBV27 with TRBJ2-6; D remains ambiguous. The V gene lost 5 bases and the J gene lost 0 bases, with 14 bases spanning the gap. This CDR3 comprises 17 residues. CDR1 MNHEY and CDR2 SMNVEV come from the germline V gene (reference sequence).

Many counts were recorded for this clonotype. The genes are TRBV12-3 or TRBV12-4 and TRBJ2-2, with D unclear. V was shortened by 6 bases and J by 9 bases, with 8 bases between the two germline ends. CDR3 size: 11 residues. The DNA for the CDR3 is TGTGCCAGCAGCGCGAGAAGGGAGCTGTTTTTT. This translates into CASSARRELFF.

This clonotype has ten or more counts. The J gene is TRBJ2-7, the V gene TRBV20-1, with 10 bases matching TRBD1. With V trimmed by 5 bases and J by 0 bases, 7 bases remained unmatched. Germline CDR1 reads DFQATT; CDR2 reads SNEGSKA (reference sequence). This CDR3 is built from 15 residues. CDR3 sequence (DNA): TGCAGTGCTTGGGACAGGGGCCAAACCTCCTACGAGCAGTACTTC. Amino acid sequence: CSAWDRGQTSYEQYF.

This clonotype was seen many times. The chain recombines TRBV20-1 with TRBJ2-1, with 7 bases that match TRBD1. Trimming cost V 0 bases and J 6 bases; bases outside gene matches: 8. The CDR3 spans 15 residues. In germline, CDR1 is DFQATT, CDR2 SNEGSKA (reference sequence). In nucleotides, the CDR3 is TGCAGTGCTAGAGATCGAGCCAGGGGGTTCAATGAGCAGTTCTTC. Translation: CSARDRARGFNEQFF.

V gene TRBV7-9 combines with J gene TRBJ2-1; D is possibly TRBD1 (6 bases). Trimming removed 5 bases from V and 5 bases from J, with 16 bases in between. CDR1 and CDR2 from the germline V gene are SEHNR and FQNEAQ (reference sequence). This CDR3 spans 15 amino acids. CDR3 sequence: CASSPPGHPNNEQFF. The CDR3 DNA follows: TGTGCCAGCAGCCCCCCGGGACACCCTAACAATGAGCAGTTCTTC.

There are many counts of this clonotype. CDR3 protein: CASSWDRGSEKLFF. The CDR3 DNA sequence: TGTGCCAGCAGCTGGGACAGGGGGAGTGAAAAACTGTTTTTT. The chain has TRBV7-2 and TRBJ1-4, with TRBD1 matching 11 bases. The CDR3 consists of 14 residues. Losses at the gene ends were 4 bases for V and 7 bases for J; bases not matched to a gene: 2. Germline CDR1 reads SGHTA; CDR2 reads FQGNSA.

This clonotype showed up just a few times. V is TRBV12-3 or TRBV12-4 and J is TRBJ1-4, with unresolved D. V gave up 5 bases and J gave up 7 bases, with 17 bases separating them. The CDR3 has 15 amino acids. CDR3 amino acids: CASSPRVGNLEKLFF. In nucleotides, the CDR3 is TGTGCCAGCAGTCCTCGAGTAGGAAATCTTGAAAAACTGTTTTTT.

This clonotype was recorded many times. The J gene is TRBJ2-2, the V gene TRBV7-2; D is ambiguous. The V gene lost 5 bases and the J gene lost 5 bases, with 15 bases spanning the gap. Germline V gene data show CDR1 as SGHTA and CDR2 as FQGNSA. This CDR3 spans 15 amino acids. CDR3 sequence (DNA): TGTGCCAGCAGCCGCACAAGGGTGGGGACCGGGGAGCTGTTTTTT. Protein: CASSRTRVGTGELFF.

In this sample, this clonotype turned up a few times. The rearrangement links TRBV20-1 to TRBJ2-1; 10 nucleotides match TRBD2. The CDR3 has 18 residues. Germline V lookup: CDR1 DFQATT, CDR2 SNEGSKA (reference sequence). V lost 3 bases, J lost 6 bases, and 17 bases stayed unmatched. This CDR3 reads CSARGLAGVLPKSNEQFF. In nucleotides, the CDR3 is TGCAGTGCTAGGGGTCTAGCGGGGGTCCTCCCCAAGTCCAATGAGCAGTTCTTC.

This clonotype was seen a handful of times. The gene calls are TRBV6-4 and TRBJ2-1, with TRBD2 as a possible D gene (6 bases). V was cut by 5 bases and J by 0 bases, with 14 bases left in between. Germline assignment: CDR1 MRHNA and CDR2 SNTAGT. This CDR3 contains 16 residues. CDR3 sequence: CASSPYYGGSYNEQFF. CDR3 nucleotide sequence: TGTGCCAGCAGTCCCTACTACGGGGGCTCCTACAATGAGCAGTTCTTC.

This chain joins TRBV6-1 and TRBJ2-7; 8 bases fit TRBD1. J lost 2 bases, V lost 4 bases, and 4 bases had no gene match. CDR1 and CDR2 (germline): MNHNS, SASEGT. This CDR3 region has 14 residues. The CDR3 DNA reads TGTGCCAGCAGTGGTTACAGGGGGGCCTACGAGCAGTACTTC. Its translation is CASSGYRGAYEQYF.

This clonotype was detected many times. The genes are TRBV20-1 and TRBJ1-6; no definite D call. There are 14 residues in the CDR3. V lost 6 bases to trimming and J lost 7 bases, with 16 bases between them. CDR1 and CDR2 (germline): DFQATT, SNEGSKA (reference sequence). CDR3 loop: CSASIQGFNSPLHF. In nucleotides, the CDR3 is TGCAGTGCGAGTATTCAAGGGTTCAATTCACCCCTCCACTTT.

This clonotype was seen only a few times. This CDR3 is CASRSYSGTSGRAGTDTQYF. The CDR3 DNA is TGCGCCAGCAGGTCTTACTCTGGGACTAGCGGGAGGGCCGGGACAGATACGCAGTATTTT. This chain links TRBV5-1 with TRBJ2-3; 16 nucleotides line up with TRBD2. The CDR3 is 20 residues long. CDR1 and CDR2 (germline): SGHRS, YFSETQ. With V trimmed by 5 bases and J by 3 bases, 15 bases remained unmatched.

V and J are TRBV29-1 and TRBJ2-3; D unresolved. The CDR3 is 14 amino acids. CDR1 and CDR2 (germline): SQVTM, ANQGSEA. V lost 6 bases to trimming and J lost 0 bases, with 13 bases between them. CDR3 residues: CSVERGVSTDTQYF. CDR3 in DNA: TGCAGCGTGGAACGTGGGGTCAGCACAGATACGCAGTATTTT.